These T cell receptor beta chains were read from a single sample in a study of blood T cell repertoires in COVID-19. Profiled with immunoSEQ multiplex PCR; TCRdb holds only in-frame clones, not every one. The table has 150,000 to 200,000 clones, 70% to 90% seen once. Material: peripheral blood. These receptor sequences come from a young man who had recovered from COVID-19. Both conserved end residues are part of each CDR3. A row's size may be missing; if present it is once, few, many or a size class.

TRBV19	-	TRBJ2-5	CASSDRGQETQYF
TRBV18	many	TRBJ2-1	CASSPGLATLRSYNEQFF
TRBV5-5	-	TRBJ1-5	CASSPDPGGEMKPQHF
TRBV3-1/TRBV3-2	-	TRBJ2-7	CASSDSSYEQYF
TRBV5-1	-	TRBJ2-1	CASSLETGDFNEQFF
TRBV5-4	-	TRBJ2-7	CASSLQGRASSYEQYF
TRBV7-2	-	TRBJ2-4	CASSRGTSGRALAKNIQYF
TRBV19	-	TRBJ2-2	CASSARDRGSSTGELFF
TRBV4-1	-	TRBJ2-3	CASSQGGLAGVADTQYF
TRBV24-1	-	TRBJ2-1	CATATSYGEQFF
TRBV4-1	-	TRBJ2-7	CASSRTSGLSYEQYF
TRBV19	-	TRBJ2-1	CASSLTSGIPNEQFF
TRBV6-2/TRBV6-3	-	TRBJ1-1	CASSSQENTEAFF
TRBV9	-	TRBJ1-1	CASSVAAIGNTEAFF
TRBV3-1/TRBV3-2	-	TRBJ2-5	CASSQDFRLPGTQYF
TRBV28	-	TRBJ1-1	CASSLFTGATGGKSTEAFF
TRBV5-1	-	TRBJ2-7	CASSLVAGGYEQYF
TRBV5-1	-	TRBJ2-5	CASSLTSGQETQYF
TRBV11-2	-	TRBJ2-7	CASSLRTGRGEQYF
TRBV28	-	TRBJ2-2	CASSLQAPGELFF
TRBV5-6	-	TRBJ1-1	CASSLREAGAFF
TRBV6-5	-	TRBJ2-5	CASSLTREETQYF
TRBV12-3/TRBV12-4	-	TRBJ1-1	CASHRGTEAFF
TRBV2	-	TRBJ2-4	CASRAGQGAVNIQYF
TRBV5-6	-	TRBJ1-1	CASSLETGRVAFF
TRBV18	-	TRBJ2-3	CASSPARSTDTQYF